Following are 8 T cell receptor beta chains from one sample sequenced in a study of shared clonotypes between healthy human individuals. This table comes from immunoSEQ multiplex PCR, and its TCRdb copy is limited to in-frame clones, with some not included. The sample lists 850,000 to 1,200,000 clones, roughly 70% occurring once. Sequencing used memory CD4+ T cells sorted from blood. Subset meaning: CD45RA-negative fraction. The receptor set was obtained from a man aged 18-30 years in good health.

V is TRBV7-9 and J is TRBJ1-6; D possibly corresponds to TRBD1 (6 bases). Germline-derived CDR1 and CDR2 are SEHNR and FQNEAQ (reference sequence). The CDR3 length is 12 residues. Trimming took 5 bases from V and 12 from J, leaving 11 bases between them. The CDR3 DNA sequence: TGTGCCAGCAGCATACAGGGTTTACCCCTCCACTTT. It is translated as CASSIQGLPLHF.

Of note for this clone: The same CDR3 is also encoded by other DNA sequences in this sample. The rearrangement uses TRBV4-2 and TRBJ2-1, with D possibly being TRBD1 or TRBD2 (6 bases each). CDR3 length equals 15 residues. Germline V lookup: CDR1 LGHNA, CDR2 YNFKEQ. Trimming shortened V by 0 bases and J by 6 bases, and 12 bases separated the two germline ends. CDR3 nucleotides: TGTGCCAGCAGCCAAGAGGGGGGCAGGGGCAATGAGCAGTTCTTC. The encoded protein is CASSQEGGRGNEQFF.

The J gene is TRBJ2-6, the V gene TRBV30; 7 bases align to TRBD1. The V and J ends lost 6 bases and 2 bases, in that order; junction bases with no gene match: 4. CDR3 length: 14 residues. Germline V gene lookup returns CDR1 GTSNPN and CDR2 SVGIG (reference sequence). The CDR3 DNA reads TGTGCCTGCAATACAGGGGCTGGGGCCAACGTCCTGACTTTC. This encodes CACNTGAGANVLTF.

CDR3 residues: CASSKSSQGARGNQPQHF. The CDR3 nucleotides are TGTGCCAGCTCAAAGTCATCTCAGGGGGCTAGGGGCAATCAGCCCCAGCATTTT. The chain joins TRBV18 to TRBJ1-5, with TRBD1 identical over 8 bases. The CDR3 is 18 amino acids. V was pared by 5 bases and J by 2 bases, with 14 bases of the junction left unmatched. From germline, CDR1 is KGHSH and CDR2 LQKENI.

This clone has a handful of counts. The chain employs TRBV6-1 and TRBJ2-7, with 9 bases matching TRBD1. Germline lookup yields CDR1 MNHNS and CDR2 SASEGT. Trimming removed 4 bases from V and 3 bases from J; junction bases left unmatched: 4. The CDR3 contains 14 residues. The CDR3 sequence: CASSGGTGRYEQYF. The CDR3 DNA follows: TGTGCCAGCAGTGGAGGGACAGGGCGCTACGAGCAGTACTTC.

V is TRBV5-1 and J is TRBJ1-1; the match to TRBD1 covers 10 bases. CDR3 length: 20 residues. With V trimmed by 5 bases and J by 1 base, 20 bases remained unmatched. Germline CDR1 is SGHRS and CDR2 is YFSETQ. The CDR3 sequence: CASRKIFRDRGAEGNTEAFF. CDR3 bases: TGCGCCAGCAGGAAAATATTCCGGGACAGGGGCGCCGAGGGGAACACTGAAGCTTTCTTT.

This chain joins TRBV7-2 and TRBJ2-7; D might be TRBD1 or TRBD2, each matching 5 bases. CDR1 is SGHTA, CDR2 FQGNSA, per germline. CDR3 length: 15 amino acids. Trimming took 6 bases from V and 3 from J, leaving 18 bases between them. The CDR3 region is CASSSSGPSFYEQYF. The CDR3 coding sequence is TGTGCCAGCAGTTCCTCGGGACCATCCTTCTACGAGCAGTACTTC.

This CDR3 reads CASSQDLLAGAVYEQYF. The CDR3 nucleotides read TGCGCCAGCAGCCAAGACCTACTAGCGGGAGCTGTATACGAGCAGTACTTC. The gene calls are TRBV4-1 and TRBJ2-7; 11 positions agree with TRBD2. Germline values: CDR1 MGHRA, CDR2 YSYEKL. The length of the CDR3 is 17 residues. J was trimmed by 4 bases and V by 0 bases; bases with no gene match: 8.